A selection of T cell receptor beta chains follows, all from one sample in a study of CD8+ T cells in alopecia areata. Profiled with immunoSEQ multiplex PCR; TCRdb holds only in-frame clones, not every one. The top ten hold under 20% of the sample, which has about 130,000 clones, about 49% seen once. This sample comprised CD8+ T cells sorted from blood, obtained at week 0. The receptors here all came from a human donor with alopecia areata. Each CDR3 is given with its conserved first and last residue. A D gene is named only where the DNA matches it firmly. Size tells how often a clone was seen (once, few, many) or the class of an expanded clone, and some rows leave it out.

j_call d_call v_call clone_size cdr3_aa cdr3_nt
TRBJ1-2 - TRBV20-1 - CSATPYTF TGCAGTGCTACTCCCTACACCTTC
TRBJ1-1 TRBD1 TRBV30 - CAWSWKGAAEAFF TGTGCCTGGAGTTGGAAGGGGGCCGCTGAAGCTTTCTTT
TRBJ1-1 TRBD1 TRBV2 - CASSPRDRGLNTEAFF TGTGCCAGCAGTCCCAGGGACAGGGGCCTGAACACTGAAGCTTTCTTT
TRBJ1-1 - TRBV19 few CASSSGGVTEAFF TGTGCCAGTAGTTCTGGGGGCGTCACTGAAGCTTTCTTT
TRBJ2-2 TRBD1 TRBV19 few CASSIDRENTGELFF TGTGCCAGTAGTATCGACAGGGAGAACACCGGGGAGCTGTTTTTT
TRBJ2-5 TRBD2 TRBV6-6 - CASSKGLAGTQETQYF TGTGCCAGCAGTAAAGGACTAGCGGGAACCCAAGAGACCCAGTACTTC
TRBJ2-1 TRBD1 TRBV6-5 - CASSYDAGTELDEQFF TGTGCCAGCAGTTACGATGCCGGGACAGAACTAGATGAGCAGTTCTTC
TRBJ2-2 - TRBV2 - CASRATATNTGELFF TGTGCCAGCAGAGCGACAGCTACGAACACCGGGGAGCTGTTTTTT
TRBJ2-7 - TRBV5-4 - CASSPWRGGRDEQYF TGTGCCAGCAGCCCCTGGAGGGGGGGCCGCGACGAGCAGTACTTC
TRBJ2-7 - TRBV25-1 once CASSAQEGQRKYEQYF TGTGCCAGCAGCGCACAAGAGGGGCAGAGAAAATACGAGCAGTACTTC
TRBJ1-2 TRBD1 TRBV5-1 - CASSFVRQGGGLGYTF TGCGCCAGCAGCTTCGTTAGACAGGGAGGTGGATTAGGCTACACCTTC
TRBJ1-1 - TRBV30 few CAWSENWGAEAFF TGTGCCTGGAGTGAAAATTGGGGCGCTGAAGCTTTCTTT
TRBJ2-7 - TRBV19 few CASSIRDNLEAQYF TGTGCCAGTAGTATCCGGGACAACCTCGAAGCGCAGTACTTC
TRBJ2-2 TRBD1 TRBV29-1 - CSARQGSGGELFF TGCAGCGCAAGACAGGGCTCGGGCGGGGAGCTGTTTTTT
TRBJ1-3 - TRBV7-8 few CASSLVGEGNTIYF TGTGCCAGCAGCTTAGTCGGGGAAGGAAACACCATATATTTT
TRBJ1-2 TRBD1 TRBV10-3 - CAISESPRTGRMEGYTF TGTGCCATCAGTGAGTCTCCACGGACAGGGAGGATGGAAGGCTACACCTTC
TRBJ2-2 - TRBV29-1 - CSVESDQNTGELFF TGCAGCGTTGAGTCAGATCAGAACACCGGGGAGCTGTTTTTT
TRBJ2-5 - TRBV6-5 - CASRGSQETQYF TGTGCCAGCCGGGGCAGCCAAGAGACCCAGTACTTC
TRBJ2-7 - TRBV6-5 - CASSYATTSEQYF TGTGCCAGCAGTTACGCCACCACGAGCGAGCAGTACTTC
TRBJ1-3 TRBD1 TRBV9 few CASSEWDRGFSGNTIYF TGTGCCAGCAGCGAGTGGGACAGGGGTTTCTCCGGAAACACCATATATTTT
TRBJ2-7 - TRBV7-9 few CASSLRDSSLEQYF TGTGCCAGCAGCTTACGGGACTCATCCCTCGAGCAGTACTTC
TRBJ1-1 TRBD1 TRBV27 - CASSLSKGTGNTEAFF TGTGCCAGCAGTTTATCGAAGGGGACAGGCAATACTGAAGCTTTCTTT
TRBJ1-4 - TRBV9 few CASSVGGEDLFF TGTGCCAGCAGCGTAGGAGGGGAGGACCTGTTTTTT
TRBJ2-5 - TRBV6-5 - CASSYSEEGVKTQYF TGTGCCAGCAGTTACTCGGAGGAGGGGGTAAAGACCCAGTACTTC
TRBJ2-5 - TRBV29-1 few CSVLKGVEETQYF TGCAGCGTTTTAAAGGGGGTAGAAGAGACCCAGTACTTC
TRBJ2-7 TRBD2 TRBV19 few CASSSPTSGGHYEQYF TGTGCCAGTAGTTCCCCGACTAGCGGGGGCCACTACGAGCAGTACTTC
TRBJ1-1 - TRBV29-1 few CSVGTGNTEAFF TGCAGCGTTGGGACGGGGAACACTGAAGCTTTCTTT
TRBJ2-7 - TRBV2 - CASSEAGFDWSYEQYF TGTGCCAGCAGTGAAGCGGGGTTCGACTGGTCCTACGAGCAGTACTTC
TRBJ2-7 - TRBV30 - CAWSGVLGGGNEQYF TGTGCCTGGTCCGGCGTCCTCGGGGGCGGAAACGAGCAGTACTTC
TRBJ2-5 TRBD1 TRBV7-2 - CASSRRDRVGETQYF TGTGCCAGCAGCCGCCGGGACAGGGTGGGAGAGACCCAGTACTTC
TRBJ2-6 - TRBV27 - CASSILGPSGANVLTF -
TRBJ2-2 - TRBV27 - CASSFVSGNTGELFF TGTGCCAGCAGTTTTGTATCAGGGAACACCGGGGAGCTGTTTTTT
TRBJ2-7 - TRBV25-1 - CASSLSGLTGYEQYF TGTGCCAGCAGTTTATCCGGACTGACGGGCTACGAGCAGTACTTC
TRBJ1-1 - TRBV30 - CAWSNGGGTEAFF TGTGCCTGGAGTAATGGGGGTGGAACTGAAGCTTTCTTT
TRBJ2-5 - TRBV6-1 - CASSTGETQYF TGTGCCAGCAGCACCGGTGAGACCCAGTACTTC
TRBJ2-2 TRBD2 TRBV15 few CASAGAEHTGELFF TGTGCCTCAGCGGGGGCCGAGCACACCGGGGAGCTGTTTTTT
TRBJ1-1 TRBD1 TRBV4-3 - CASSQGQGYTEAFF TGCGCCAGCAGCCAAGGACAGGGGTACACTGAAGCTTTCTTT
TRBJ2-1 TRBD2 TRBV9 - CASSDVAGGYNEQFF TGTGCCAGCAGCGACGTGGCGGGGGGCTACAATGAGCAGTTCTTC
TRBJ2-7 - TRBV29-1 - CSVVTLGGGHEQYF TGCAGCGTAGTGACTCTAGGCGGGGGCCACGAGCAGTACTTC
TRBJ2-1 TRBD2 TRBV30 once CAWRDSGTSGYNEQFF TGTGCCTGGAGGGATTCCGGGACTAGCGGCTACAATGAGCAGTTCTTC